What follows are 21 T cell receptor beta chains derived from one specimen sequenced in a study of CXCR3-negative and CXCR3-positive naive CD8 T cells. Which antigens these TCRs recognize remains unknown. The method, 5' RACE with UMI labels, was used to prepare the TRB cDNA libraries. TCRdb reanalyzed the 5' RACE reads and collapses them to one entry per CDR3 protein, without DNA. Recorded for this sample: about 120,000 distinct CDR3 sequences. Study outcomes and limitations: CXCR3-positive naive cells had TRB CDR3s that were more hydrophobic than CXCR3-negative naive cells had.

Sequenced sample: naive CXCR3+ CD8+ T cells from blood. Subset indicated: CD45RO-CCR7+CD27+CD95- naive CD8+ T cells expressing CXCR3 (TNR3+). The receptor set was obtained from a human donor in good health. Some clones in this sample may be carry-over from other donors' samples.

The chain recombines TRBV28 with TRBJ2-7; TCRdb picks TRBD1, but there is no DNA to check that call. This CDR3 contains 13 residues. Germline lookup yields CDR1 MDHEN and CDR2 SYDVKM. The CDR3 protein is CASSLGGDYEQYF.

V gene TRBV29-1 combines with J gene TRBJ2-2; as DNA is missing, the TRBD2 call by TCRdb cannot be tested. CDR1 SQVTM and CDR2 ANQGSEA come from the germline V gene. This CDR3 is 14 amino acids long. CDR3 protein: CSVDAGGRTGELFF.

J is TRBJ2-7 and V is TRBV20-1; with no DNA, the TCRdb D assignment of TRBD1 cannot be verified. Germline loops: CDR1 DFQATT, CDR2 SNEGSKA (reference sequence). This CDR3 has 14 residues. This chain's CDR3 is CSASGPNRAYEQYF.

The chain joins TRBV27 to TRBJ2-7; TCRdb calls TRBD1, which cannot be checked without DNA. The germline gives CDR1 MNHEY, CDR2 SMNVEV (reference sequence). The CDR3 has 14 residues. The CDR3 sequence is CASSFSGGSYEQYF.

The genes are TRBV3-1 and TRBJ2-1. The CDR3 length is 11 residues. Germline CDR1 reads LGHDT; CDR2 reads YNNKEL (reference sequence). CDR3 in amino acids: CASRADNEQFF.

This chain joins TRBV21-1 and TRBJ2-5; the D call of TRBD1 rests on TCRdb alone, since no DNA is present to check it. TRBV21-1 represents a pseudogene. This CDR3 contains 13 residues. The CDR3 region is CARLQGPKETQYF.

The V and J genes are TRBV4-2 and TRBJ2-2; absent DNA, TCRdb's TRBD1 call cannot be checked. The CDR3 has 17 amino acids. Germline lookup yields CDR1 LGHNA and CDR2 YNFKEQ. The CDR3 is CASSQNGQGGNTGELFF.

V gene TRBV20-1 combines with J gene TRBJ2-5. CDR1 DFQATT and CDR2 SNEGSKA come from the germline V gene (reference sequence). This CDR3 has 14 residues. CDR3: CSAHGWDSGETQYF.

The chain uses TRBV5-5 and TRBJ2-3; TCRdb returns TRBD1, unconfirmable since there is no DNA. Germline V CDR1 and CDR2: SGHKS, YYEKEE (reference sequence). The CDR3 consists of 14 residues. CDR3 in amino acids: CASRTDRGRDTQYF.

The chain has TRBV5-6 and TRBJ2-7; TCRdb returns TRBD1, unconfirmable since there is no DNA. The germline V gene encodes CDR1 SGHDT and CDR2 YYEEEE. The CDR3 has 16 residues. The CDR3 region is CASSVGTEGYFYEQYF.

The chain couples TRBV27 to TRBJ1-6. Germline V gene lookup returns CDR1 MNHEY and CDR2 SMNVEV (reference sequence). This CDR3 spans 14 amino acids. CDR3 loop: CASSLSGYNSPLHF.

The V call is TRBV9, the J call TRBJ2-3. Germline loops: CDR1 SGDLS, CDR2 YYNGEE. The CDR3 is made up of 15 amino acids. CDR3 sequence reads: CASSVVGGGTDTQYF.

The chain uses TRBV4-2 and TRBJ2-1; the TCRdb call, TRBD2, lacks DNA for checking. This CDR3 comprises 19 residues. Germline V gives CDR1 LGHNA, CDR2 YNFKEQ. The CDR3 is CASSLELGLAGVGDNEQFF.

The chain carries TRBV12-3 or TRBV12-4 and TRBJ2-5; the TRBD1 assignment by TCRdb is unverifiable without DNA. This CDR3 comprises 15 residues. The chain's CDR3 is CASTSGTGNQETQYF.

This chain links TRBV29-1 with TRBJ1-1. This CDR3 is built from 12 residues. Germline V lookup: CDR1 SQVTM, CDR2 ANQGSEA. CDR3: CSVAGLDTEAFF.

V and J are TRBV28 and TRBJ2-7; TCRdb's D gene call, TRBD2, goes unchecked for lack of DNA. The CDR3 length is 16 residues. Germline values: CDR1 MDHEN, CDR2 SYDVKM. The CDR3 protein is CASSTGLADTWGEQYF. The entire variable domain, with the rest obtained from reference TRBV28 and TRBJ2-7, is as follows: DVKVTQSSRYLVKRTGEKVFLECVQDMDHENMFWYRQDPGLGLRLIYFSYDVKMKEKGDIPEGYSVSREKKERFSLILESASTNQTSMYLCASSTGLADTWGEQYFGPGTRLTVT.

V usage is TRBV28 and J usage is TRBJ1-1; checking the TCRdb D call of TRBD1 is not possible without DNA. This CDR3 contains 17 residues. Germline V gene data show CDR1 as MDHEN and CDR2 as SYDVKM. The CDR3 sequence: CASSSRDEGRMNTEAFF.

V and J are TRBV9 and TRBJ2-7; the D call from TCRdb, TRBD1, cannot be confirmed without DNA. The CDR3 sequence is 14 residues long. Germline CDR1 SGDLS, CDR2 YYNGEE. CDR3 region: CASSSDSAPIGQYF.

The chain couples TRBV6-6 to TRBJ2-1; TCRdb designates TRBD2, a call that cannot be tested without DNA. The CDR3 length is 19 residues. CDR1 and CDR2 (germline): MNHNY, SVGAGI (reference sequence). CDR3: CASSYLGTSGGLGEFEQFF.

This chain joins TRBV23-1 and TRBJ1-5; TCRdb proposes TRBD1, but this gene call is untestable without DNA. TRBV23-1 is flagged as an ORF with uncertain function. The CDR3 spans 14 residues. CDR3 loop: CASSQSRQMQPQHF.

The J gene is TRBJ2-7, the V gene TRBV3-1. The CDR3 extends over 13 amino acids. The germline gives CDR1 LGHDT, CDR2 YNNKEL (reference sequence). This chain's CDR3 is CASRDRGSYEQYF.